The 32 T cell receptor beta chains below were found in one sample sequenced in a study of CD8+CD57+ T cells in acquired aplastic anemia (dated by TCRdb to 2016 to 2019). Sequencing relied on an Illumina HiSeq 2000. TCR beta VDJ combination and CDR3 sequence profiling used genomic DNA as the template. TCRdb reprocessing: public reads trimmed at Q25 with fastp, clones called with MiXCR, in-frame beta chains kept. One record per CDR3 amino acid sequence lists the most common genes and DNA. The sample has around 170,000 distinct CDR3 sequences on record, nearly 50% of them singletons. Approximately 9.7% of the sample rests with the top ten. Expansion of CD8+CD57+ cells had been shown by flow cytometry in the patients chosen for sequencing. Sequences were obtained from sorted CD4+, CD8+, or CD8+CD57+ T cells (not recorded which) from PBMCs. The receptors were sampled from a human donor with aplastic anemia.

This clonotype was picked up one time. The chain couples TRBV5-5 to TRBJ1-1, with D unresolved. Germline CDR1 reads SGHKS; CDR2 reads YYEKEE (reference sequence). CDR3 length equals 14 residues. V lost 0 bases and J lost 4, with 10 bases in between. CDR3 DNA sequence: TGTGCCAGCAGCTTGGACACCTTGATCACTGAAGCTTTCTTT. The encoded protein is CASSLDTLITEAFF. The variable domain in full, completed from reference TRBV5-5 and TRBJ1-1, reads DAGVTQSPTHLIKTRGQQVTLRCSPISGHKSVSWYQQVLGQGPQFIFQYYEKEERGRGNFPDRFSARQFPNYSSELNVNALLLGDSALYLCASSLDTLITEAFFGQGTRLTVV.

The V gene is TRBV10-3, the J gene TRBJ2-3; 10 bases line up with TRBD2. This CDR3 comprises 18 residues. Germline V gene lookup returns CDR1 ENHRY and CDR2 SYGVKD. V lost 5 bases, J lost 0 bases, and 11 bases stayed unmatched. The DNA of the CDR3 is TGTGCCATCAGTAACGGACTAGCGGCGAGTACTAGCACAGATACGCAGTATTTT. Translated, it gives CAISNGLAASTSTDTQYF.

This clonotype has just one count. Compared with germline, one end of the junction differs, possibly owing to a read error. The CDR3: CAGRGQGASRGWETQYF. CDR3 nucleotide sequence: TGCGCCGGCAGGGGACAGGGGGCCTCCCGGGGGTGGGAGACCCAGTACTTC. The J gene is TRBJ2-5, the V gene TRBV10-1, with 12 bases identical to TRBD1. Germline lookup yields CDR1 WNHNN and CDR2 SYGVQD (reference sequence). This CDR3 has 17 residues.

This clonotype turned up a few times. The CDR3 coding sequence is TGTGCCACCAGCAGAGAACACCGGAACACTGAAGCTTTCTTT. Encoded protein: CATSREHRNTEAFF. The chain links TRBV15 to TRBJ1-1; D not certain. CDR3 length: 14 residues. From germline, CDR1 is LNHNV and CDR2 YYDKDF (reference sequence). The germline V and J ends were trimmed by 0 bases and 1 base, with 6 bases remaining between them.

In this sample, this clonotype turned up once. The chain is built from TRBV7-3 and TRBJ2-5, with unresolved D. The CDR3 is 14 residues long. CDR1 is SGHTA and CDR2 is FQGTGA in the germline V gene. V was cut by 3 bases and J by 1 base, with 9 bases left in between. This CDR3 is CASSLYLRQETQYF. Written as DNA, the CDR3 is TGTGCCAGCAGCTTGTACTTGCGCCAAGAGACCCAGTACTTC.

This clonotype was recorded at least ten times. The rearrangement joins TRBV5-1 to TRBJ1-2, with 8 nucleotides matching TRBD1. The germline V gene has CDR1 SGHRS and CDR2 YFSETQ. This CDR3 has 14 amino acids. The junction had 6 bases not matched to a gene; V was cut back by 2 bases and J by 6 bases. The CDR3 nucleotides read TGCGCCAGCAGCTTAACAGGGGGTAGTAATGGCTACACCTTC. Its protein is CASSLTGGSNGYTF.

Details on this clonotype: The junction differs from germline at one of its ends, possibly a read error. The chain couples TRBV29-1 to TRBJ2-1, with 8 nucleotides matching TRBD2. Germline V gene data show CDR1 as SQVTM and CDR2 as ANQGSEA. The CDR3 loop spans 13 amino acids. The chain's CDR3 is CSATGTRANERFF. The CDR3 DNA reads TGCAGCGCAACCGGGACTAGAGCGAATGAGCGGTTCTTC.

This clonotype has a single count. One end of the junction fails to match germline, which may point to a read error. CDR3 sequence: CASSQWAGTLEGYTF. Here the CDR3 DNA reads TGTGCCAGTAGCCAATGGGCGGGTACTCTAGAAGGCTACACCTTT. This chain joins TRBV19 and TRBJ1-2; no clear D. Germline lookup yields CDR1 LNHDA and CDR2 SQIVND (reference sequence). The CDR3 runs to 15 residues.

V is TRBV30 and J is TRBJ1-2; D is undetermined. This CDR3 spans 13 amino acids. Trimming took 2 bases from V and 4 from J, leaving 11 bases between them. The germline V gene encodes CDR1 GTSNPN and CDR2 SVGIG (reference sequence). The CDR3 sequence: CAWSYPGTYGYTF. The CDR3 DNA sequence: TGTGCCTGGAGTTATCCGGGAACCTATGGCTACACCTTC. The full variable domain, with the rest looked up from reference TRBV30 and TRBJ1-2, is SQTIHQWPATLVQPVGSPLSLECTVEGTSNPNLYWYRQAAGRGLQLLFYSVGIGQISSEVPQNLSASRPQDRQFILSSKKLLLSDSGFYLCAWSYPGTYGYTFGSGTRLTVV.

The rearrangement uses TRBV4-2 and TRBJ2-7, with D perhaps TRBD2 (6 bases). The CDR3 contains 14 residues. From germline, CDR1 is LGHNA and CDR2 YNFKEQ. Trimming took off 0 bases at V and 4 bases at J, with 10 bases between the two ends. The CDR3: CASSQELAGYEQYF. In DNA form, the CDR3 reads TGTGCCAGCAGCCAAGAACTAGCAGGGTACGAGCAGTACTTC.

This clonotype was counted at least ten times. The chain couples TRBV6-1 to TRBJ1-2, with 7 nucleotides matching TRBD1. Looked up from germline, CDR1 is MNHNS and CDR2 is SASEGT. The J segment lost 8 bases and the V segment lost 3 bases, leaving 6 bases of the junction unmatched. This CDR3 spans 13 amino acids. The CDR3 reads CASSDGQAWGYTF. The CDR3 nucleotides are TGTGCCAGCAGTGATGGACAGGCGTGGGGCTACACCTTC.

The rearrangement joins TRBV7-2 to TRBJ1-1; D remains ambiguous. CDR1 SGHTA and CDR2 FQGNSA come from the germline V gene. V lost 4 bases and J 1 base, leaving 7 bases between the germline ends. The CDR3 consists of 13 residues. The CDR3 DNA reads TGTGCCAGCAGCTCAGACCAGAACACTGAAGCTTTCTTT. It translates to CASSSDQNTEAFF.

This chain uses TRBV15 with TRBJ2-6; D remains unclear. Trimming removed 0 bases from V and 2 bases from J, with 11 bases in between. From germline, CDR1 is LNHNV and CDR2 YYDKDF (reference sequence). The CDR3 has 17 residues. CDR3 DNA sequence: TGTGCCACCAGCAGAGATAGGTCCCAGCCTGGGGCCAACGTCCTGACTTTC. Translation gives CATSRDRSQPGANVLTF.

This clonotype was counted ten times or more. This chain uses TRBV2 with TRBJ2-5; D possibly corresponds to TRBD1 (6 bases). CDR1 is SNHLY and CDR2 is FYNNEI in the germline V gene. The CDR3 length is 12 residues. The ends were cut back, 9 bases at V and 1 base at J, with 9 bases in the middle. CDR3 coding DNA: TGTGCCAGGACAGGACGCCAAGAGACCCAGTACTTC. Residues: CARTGRQETQYF. Using reference TRBV2 and TRBJ2-5 for the parts outside the CDR3, the full variable domain is EPEVTQTPSHQVTQMGQEVILRCVPISNHLYFYWYRQILGQKVEFLVSFYNNEISEKSEIFDDQFSVERPDGSNFTLKIRSTKLEDSAMYFCARTGRQETQYFGPGTRLLVL.

This clonotype was seen ten or more times. V and J are TRBV7-2 and TRBJ1-1; D ambiguous. The CDR3 runs 12 residues. Looked up from germline, CDR1 is SGHTA and CDR2 is FQGNSA. V was cut by 5 bases and J by 6 bases, with 10 bases left in between. The DNA for the CDR3 is TGTGCCAGCAGCCCGAGGACGGCTGAAGCTTTCTTT. Translating it yields CASSPRTAEAFF.

This clonotype was observed at least ten times. V is TRBV5-5 and J is TRBJ1-3, with unresolved D. Trimming cost V 4 bases and J 0 bases, with 11 bases left between them. This CDR3 region has 15 residues. Germline lookup yields CDR1 SGHKS and CDR2 YYEKEE (reference sequence). The DNA of the CDR3 is TGTGCCAGCAGCATTGCCACAACCTCTGGAAACACCATATATTTT. This encodes CASSIATTSGNTIYF.

This clonotype showed up just a few times. The chain employs TRBV7-9 and TRBJ1-6, with 8 bases matching TRBD1. Losses at the gene ends were 4 bases for V and 8 bases for J; bases not matched to a gene: 7. Germline CDR1 is SEHNR and CDR2 is FQNEAQ (reference sequence). The CDR3 totals 15 residues. The CDR3 nucleotides read TGTGCCAGCAGCTCGTATGACAGGGGAGATTCACCCCTCCACTTT. Its protein is CASSSYDRGDSPLHF.

This clonotype showed up many times. The chain joins TRBV2 to TRBJ1-6; 8 nucleotides agree with TRBD1. Germline CDR1 SNHLY, CDR2 FYNNEI. V lost 8 bases, J lost 6 bases, and 3 bases stayed unmatched. This CDR3 is 13 amino acids long. The CDR3 sequence: CASLGQGNSPLHF. CDR3 DNA sequence: TGTGCCAGCCTCGGACAGGGTAATTCACCCCTCCACTTT.

This clonotype was counted many times. This chain links TRBV24-1 with TRBJ2-2; 7 positions agree with TRBD2. CDR1 and CDR2 (germline): KGHDR, SFDVKD. The V gene end was trimmed by 2 bases and the J gene end by 3 bases; junction bases not matched to a gene: 14. The CDR3 is 19 amino acids. CDR3 loop: CATSDSGKWGGTDTGELFF. The CDR3 nucleotides are TGTGCCACCAGTGATTCTGGGAAATGGGGGGGAACGGACACCGGGGAGCTGTTTTTT.

This clonotype was found once. The V and J genes are TRBV11-1 and TRBJ2-7; 8 positions agree with TRBD2. Germline V gene lookup returns CDR1 SGHAT and CDR2 FQDESV (reference sequence). CDR3 length: 15 amino acids. The V gene end was trimmed by 5 bases and the J gene end by 3 bases; junction bases not matched to a gene: 9. The CDR3 sequence: CASSRRGGDLYEQYF. In DNA, the CDR3 is TGTGCCAGCAGCCGTCGGGGGGGGGATCTCTACGAGCAGTACTTC.

This clonotype was detected many times. The chain is built from TRBV12-3 or TRBV12-4 and TRBJ2-1; 8 positions match TRBD2. V shed 6 bases, J shed 9 bases, and the junction held 7 bases outside the gene matches. The CDR3 consists of 13 residues. CDR3 residues: CASRKRGSGEQFF. The CDR3 region has the DNA TGTGCCAGCAGGAAGCGGGGGTCCGGTGAGCAGTTCTTC.

This clonotype was counted at least ten times. The chain couples TRBV11-3 to TRBJ1-2; D is perhaps TRBD1 (6 bases). CDR1 and CDR2 (germline): SGHNT, YENEEA. Trimming removed 4 bases from V and 2 bases from J, with 11 bases in between. The CDR3 length is 14 residues. The CDR3 DNA reads as TGTGCCAGCAGCTCGGACAGCAGAAACTATGGCTACACCTTC. Translation gives CASSSDSRNYGYTF.

This chain connects TRBV10-3 to TRBJ2-7; the D gene is possibly TRBD1 (6 bases). Germline CDR1 is ENHRY and CDR2 is SYGVKD. This CDR3 region has 16 residues. Trimming removed 1 base from V and 1 base from J, with 14 bases in between. The CDR3 DNA reads as TGTGCCATCAGTGAGTTAGACAGGTCTTCATCCTACGAGCAGTACTTC. Translating it yields CAISELDRSSSYEQYF.

The V call is TRBV10-3, the J call TRBJ2-7; D possibly corresponds to TRBD1 (5 bases). V was shortened by 2 bases and J by 3 bases, with 11 bases between the two germline ends. The CDR3 runs to 14 residues. CDR1 is ENHRY and CDR2 is SYGVKD in the germline V gene. The CDR3 coding sequence is TGTGCCATCAGTGAGCCTTCCCAGGGCTACGAGCAGTACTTC. This translates into CAISEPSQGYEQYF.

The genes are TRBV10-3 and TRBJ2-7, with 9 positions matching TRBD1. In germline, CDR1 is ENHRY, CDR2 SYGVKD. With V trimmed by 10 bases and J by 3 bases, 7 bases remained unmatched. The CDR3 extends over 13 amino acids. The CDR3 DNA reads as TGTGCCACAAACAGGGGGCAAGGCTACGAGCAGTACTTC. Translating it yields CATNRGQGYEQYF.

The V and J genes are TRBV19 and TRBJ2-3; no clear D. Trimming took 3 bases from V and 5 from J, leaving 9 bases between them. The germline CDR1 and CDR2 sequences are LNHDA and SQIVND (reference sequence). The CDR3 sequence is 13 residues long. The CDR3 sequence: CASSMMSIDTQYF. CDR3 in DNA: TGTGCCAGTAGTATGATGTCGATAGATACGCAGTATTTT.

The V call is TRBV20-1, the J call TRBJ1-4; unclear D gene. Germline V gene sequence: CDR1 DFQATT, CDR2 SNEGSKA (reference sequence). Trimming removed 0 bases at V and 6 bases at J, with 8 bases between. The CDR3 is made up of 13 amino acids. CDR3 protein: CSARDGRDEKLFF. CDR3 DNA: TGCAGTGCTAGAGATGGGAGAGATGAAAAACTGTTTTTT.

The chain combines TRBV20-1 with TRBJ1-1; D not resolved. Trimming took 1 base from V and 3 from J, leaving 12 bases between them. The germline CDR1 and CDR2 sequences are DFQATT and SNEGSKA (reference sequence). This CDR3 spans 14 amino acids. CDR3 sequence (DNA): TGCAGTGCTAGAGGCCCCTTTGGGGACACTGAAGCTTTCTTT. The encoded protein is CSARGPFGDTEAFF.

This clonotype turned up a few times. This chain connects TRBV11-1 to TRBJ2-3; 9 positions agree with TRBD1. The length of the CDR3 is 15 residues. With V trimmed by 3 bases and J by 0 bases, 1 base remained unmatched. Germline V gives CDR1 SGHAT, CDR2 FQDESV (reference sequence). This CDR3 is CASSLTGGSTDTQYF. The CDR3 region has the DNA TGTGCCAGCAGCTTGACAGGGGGGAGCACAGATACGCAGTATTTT. The whole variable domain, filled in from reference TRBV11-1 and TRBJ2-3, reads EAEVAQSPRYKITEKSQAVAFWCDPISGHATLYWYRQILGQGPELLVQFQDESVVDDSQLPKDRFSAERLKGVDSTLKIQPAELGDSAMYLCASSLTGGSTDTQYFGPGTRLTVL.

The chain uses TRBV10-3 and TRBJ2-2; TRBD1 or TRBD2 may be the D gene (7 bases each). Germline lookup yields CDR1 ENHRY and CDR2 SYGVKD. This CDR3 has 14 residues. Trimming took 10 bases from V and 5 from J, leaving 17 bases between them. Here the CDR3 reads CATRGAGATGELFF. Written as DNA, the CDR3 is TGTGCCACCAGGGGGGCGGGGGCGACCGGGGAGCTGTTTTTT.

With regard to this clonotype: No conserved phenylalanine or tryptophan ends this CDR3, so it is likely a read error. The limits of the CDR3 on the DNA are not certain, so only TCRdb's listed CDR3 is given. This chain connects TRBV5-8 to TRBJ2-7; TRBD2, as called in the table, went unchecked against the DNA. The CDR3 length is 10 residues, termini included. Germline CDR1 and CDR2: SGHTS and YDEGEE. The CDR3 spells CASSRPKLAG.

The sample holds many counts of this clonotype. The CDR3 DNA reads TGTGCCATCAGTGACACCAGGTCGCAGTTCTTC. Protein product: CAISDTRSQFF. The V call is TRBV10-3, the J call TRBJ2-1, with D hard to call. The CDR3 runs to 11 residues. Between the trimmed V and J ends, which lost 3 bases and 12 bases, there was a span of 9 bases. Germline assignment: CDR1 ENHRY and CDR2 SYGVKD.